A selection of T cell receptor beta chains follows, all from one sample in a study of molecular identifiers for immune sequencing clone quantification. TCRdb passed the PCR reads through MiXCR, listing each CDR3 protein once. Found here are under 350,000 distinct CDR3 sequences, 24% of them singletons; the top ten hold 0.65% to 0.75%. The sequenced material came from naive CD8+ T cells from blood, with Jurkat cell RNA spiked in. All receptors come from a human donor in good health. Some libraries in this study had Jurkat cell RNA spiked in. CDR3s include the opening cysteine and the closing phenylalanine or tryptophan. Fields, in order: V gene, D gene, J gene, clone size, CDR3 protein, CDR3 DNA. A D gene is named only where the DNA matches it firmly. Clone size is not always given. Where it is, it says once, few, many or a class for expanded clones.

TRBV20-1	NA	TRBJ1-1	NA	CSARDLRGGLEAFF	TGCAGTGCTAGAGATTTACGGGGAGGACTTGAAGCTTTCTTT
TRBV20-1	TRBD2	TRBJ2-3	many	CSADVGLAGSYRDTQYF	TGCAGTGCTGACGTTGGACTAGCGGGATCGTATAGAGATACGCAGTATTTT
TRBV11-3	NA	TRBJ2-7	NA	CASNLADSYEQYF	TGTGCCAGCAACTTGGCCGACTCCTACGAGCAGTACTTC
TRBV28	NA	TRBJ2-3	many	CASSPLRGSTDTQYF	TGTGCCAGCAGTCCCCTCAGAGGCAGCACAGATACGCAGTATTTT
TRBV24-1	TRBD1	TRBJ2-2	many	CATSETPGQVNTGELFF	TGTGCCACCAGTGAGACTCCGGGACAGGTTAACACCGGGGAGCTGTTTTTT
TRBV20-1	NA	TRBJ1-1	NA	CSARDQGTEAFF	TGCAGTGCTAGAGATCAAGGCACTGAAGCTTTCTTT
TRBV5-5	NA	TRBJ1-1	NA	CASSLQTEPSENTEAFF	TGTGCCAGCAGCCTCCAGACGGAGCCTTCGGAGAACACTGAAGCTTTCTTT
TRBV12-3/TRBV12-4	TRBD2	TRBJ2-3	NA	CASSASPGTSAGDTQYF	TGTGCCAGCAGCGCCTCCCCCGGGACTAGTGCGGGAGATACGCAGTATTTT
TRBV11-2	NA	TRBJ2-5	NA	CASSTHPRAREETQYF	TGTGCCAGCAGTACCCATCCCAGGGCCCGGGAGGAGACCCAGTACTTC
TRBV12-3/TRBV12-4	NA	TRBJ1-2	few	CASSSGIYGYTF	TGTGCCAGCAGTTCAGGAATCTATGGCTACACCTTC
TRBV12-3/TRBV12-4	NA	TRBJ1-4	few	CASCRAEDNEKLFF	TGTGCCAGCTGTAGGGCAGAAGATAATGAAAAACTGTTTTTT
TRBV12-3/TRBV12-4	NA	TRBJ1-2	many	CASSPGRVYGYTF	TGTGCCAGCAGCCCGGGTCGAGTCTATGGCTACACCTTC
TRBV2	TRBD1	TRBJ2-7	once	CAGSEEQGAYEQYF	TGTGCCGGCAGTGAAGAACAGGGGGCCTACGAGCAGTACTTC
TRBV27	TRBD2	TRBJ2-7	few	CASSLLLRESHEQYF	TGTGCCAGCAGTTTACTTCTGCGGGAGAGCCACGAGCAGTACTTC
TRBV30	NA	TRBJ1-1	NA	CAWGLGYTEAFF	TGTGCCTGGGGCTTGGGATACACTGAAGCTTTCTTT
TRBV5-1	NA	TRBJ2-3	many	CASSLDRGRTDTQYF	TGCGCCAGCAGCTTGGACCGGGGTCGCACAGATACGCAGTATTTT
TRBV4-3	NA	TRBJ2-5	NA	CASSQDEGTQETQYF	TGCGCCAGCAGCCAAGACGAAGGGACCCAAGAGACCCAGTACTTC
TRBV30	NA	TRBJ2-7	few	CAWSLGRPNEQYF	TGTGCCTGGAGCCTAGGACGGCCCAATGAGCAGTACTTC
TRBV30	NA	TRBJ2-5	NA	CAWTRDQEPQYF	TGTGCCTGGACCCGGGATCAAGAGCCCCAGTACTTC
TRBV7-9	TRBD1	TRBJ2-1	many	CASSSNRGPLYNEQFF	TGTGCCAGCAGCTCTAACAGGGGACCCCTCTACAATGAGCAGTTCTTC
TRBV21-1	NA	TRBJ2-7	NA	CASQDASSYEQYF	TGTGCCAGCCAGGACGCAAGCTCCTACGAGCAGTACTTC
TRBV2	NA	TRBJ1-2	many	CASSDSAGGEGYTF	TGTGCCAGCAGTGATTCAGCGGGGGGAGAAGGCTACACCTTC